The 25 T cell receptor beta chains below come from one sample, sequenced in a study of response to subunit inactivated influenza vaccine. TCRdb ran MiXCR on the RT-PCR reads and lists one entry per CDR3 protein. This table holds about 650,000 distinct CDR3 sequences, approximately 14% found once. The sample was PBMCs from blood, taken 11 to 12 days after vaccination. These receptor sequences come from a man aged 50-59 years who received an inactivated influenza vaccine.

The sample holds many counts of this clonotype. The chain recombines TRBV6-1 with TRBJ2-7; 9 bases fit TRBD1. J was trimmed by 2 bases and V by 6 bases; bases with no gene match: 5. The CDR3 is made up of 14 amino acids. CDR1 and CDR2 from the germline V gene are MNHNS and SASEGT. The DNA for the CDR3 is TGTGCCAGCAGCAACGACAGGGGGGCCTACGAGCAGTACTTC. As protein: CASSNDRGAYEQYF.

This clonotype was seen many times. DNA for the CDR3: TGTGCCAGCAGTCCGAGACTAGCGGGAGTATACGAGCAGTACTTC. It codes for CASSPRLAGVYEQYF. This chain joins TRBV12-3 or TRBV12-4 and TRBJ2-7, with 12 bases aligning to TRBD2. V was pared by 5 bases and J by 4 bases, with 6 bases of the junction left unmatched. The CDR3 extends over 15 amino acids.

About this clonotype: Mismatch with germline at one junction end may stem from a read error. The chain is built from TRBV28 and TRBJ2-5, with 9 bases aligning to TRBD2. This CDR3 has 15 residues. Germline V gene data show CDR1 as MDHEN and CDR2 as SYDVKM. CDR3 coding DNA: TGTGCCAGCAGCTCGATAGCGGGAGCCCAAAAGACCCAGTACTTC. This sequence encodes CASSSIAGAQKTQYF.

This clonotype has a handful of counts. This rearrangement joins TRBV20-1 to TRBJ1-2, with D possibly being TRBD1 (5 bases). In germline, CDR1 is DFQATT, CDR2 SNEGSKA (reference sequence). The CDR3 is made up of 11 amino acids. Trimming took 6 bases from V and 5 from J, leaving 10 bases between them. CDR3 in DNA: TGCAGTGCCCCCGCAGGGTATGGCTACACCTTC. It encodes CSAPAGYGYTF.

This clonotype came up many times. The gene calls are TRBV29-1 and TRBJ2-1; a possible D gene is TRBD2 (5 bases). Trimming took off 6 bases at V and 6 bases at J, with 15 bases between the two ends. The CDR3 covers 13 residues. Germline CDR1 reads SQVTM; CDR2 reads ANQGSEA. CDR3 sequence reads: CSVATRFSNEQFF. CDR3 in DNA: TGCAGCGTAGCAACTAGATTCAGCAATGAGCAGTTCTTC.

In regard to this clonotype: A read error may be the cause here, since a much bigger clone is one base away. The V and J genes are TRBV28 and TRBJ2-1, with a possible D match to TRBD1 (6 bases). With 8 bases removed from V and 2 bases from J, the gap between germline ends came to 16 bases. CDR1 is MDHEN, CDR2 SYDVKM, per germline. This CDR3 region has 15 residues. The CDR3 spells CASRQGNGAYNEQFF. The CDR3 nucleotides are TGTGCCAGCCGCCAGGGGAATGGGGCCTACAATGAGCAGTTCTTC.

This clonotype was seen only a few times. The chain uses TRBV30 and TRBJ1-5; 8 bases match TRBD1. V gave up 7 bases and J gave up 5 bases; unmatched junction bases: 4. Germline CDR1 reads GTSNPN; CDR2 reads SVGIG (reference sequence). This CDR3 spans 12 amino acids. The chain's CDR3 is CAFDRGDQPQHF. CDR3 nucleotide sequence: TGTGCCTTCGACAGGGGTGATCAGCCCCAGCATTTT.

This clonotype was seen a few times. The V and J genes are TRBV3-1 and TRBJ2-7; D uncertain. Trimming left V 5 bases short and J 9 bases short, with 14 bases between. CDR1 is LGHDT, CDR2 YNNKEL, per germline (reference sequence). The CDR3 length is 12 residues. The CDR3 nucleotides are TGTGCCAGCAGCTCAAGGGAATCGGGGCAGTACTTC. Translation gives CASSSRESGQYF.

This clonotype has only a few counts. V and J are TRBV6-2 or TRBV6-3 and TRBJ2-7, with no clear D. This CDR3 contains 11 residues. The V end lost 5 bases, the J end lost 3 bases, and 5 bases lay between the germline ends. The germline CDR1 and CDR2 sequences are MNHEY and SVGEGT. CDR3 loop: CASSAIYEQYF. CDR3 sequence (DNA): TGTGCCAGCAGTGCGATCTACGAGCAGTACTTC.

The chain carries TRBV30 and TRBJ2-7, with TRBD1 matching 8 bases. Germline assignment: CDR1 GTSNPN and CDR2 SVGIG (reference sequence). The V and J ends lost 5 bases and 2 bases, in that order; junction bases with no gene match: 5. This CDR3 has 13 residues. The CDR3, as DNA: TGTGCCTGGGGACAGGGCCTTACCTACGAGCAGTACTTC. Encoded protein: CAWGQGLTYEQYF.

CDR3 sequence (DNA): TGTGCCAGTAGTATAGCGGGAAATGCCAAAAACATTCAGTACTTC. This gives the protein CASSIAGNAKNIQYF. This rearrangement joins TRBV19 to TRBJ2-4; possibly TRBD2 for D (5 bases). V was shortened by 1 base and J by 1 base, with 8 bases between the two germline ends. Germline CDR1 reads LNHDA; CDR2 reads SQIVND (reference sequence). This CDR3 has 15 residues.

V gene TRBV29-1 combines with J gene TRBJ2-1; the match to TRBD2 covers 7 bases. V was clipped by 5 bases and J by 3 bases; unmatched bases: 10. The germline V gene encodes CDR1 SQVTM and CDR2 ANQGSEA. The CDR3 consists of 15 residues. The CDR3 DNA is TGCAGCGTTCTCTCCCTAGCGGTGAACTACAATGAGCAGTTCTTC. Translating gives CSVLSLAVNYNEQFF.

The V call is TRBV9, the J call TRBJ2-1, with 8 bases lining up with TRBD2. Germline CDR1 and CDR2: SGDLS and YYNGEE. The CDR3 has 16 amino acids. Trimming took 0 bases from V and 2 from J; bases not matched to a gene: 4. CDR3 nucleotides: TGTGCCAGCAGCGTAGGGGGCGGGAGGACCTACAATGAGCAGTTCTTC. Encoded protein: CASSVGGGRTYNEQFF.

This clonotype was detected a few times. V usage is TRBV14 and J usage is TRBJ2-1; D is unclear. The V gene's germline CDR1 is SGHDN and CDR2 FVKESK. V was shortened by 5 bases and J by 0 bases, with 17 bases between the two germline ends. The CDR3 has 17 residues. The CDR3 loop is CASSEGPRKSSYNEQFF. The CDR3 bases are TGTGCCAGCAGCGAAGGACCGCGGAAAAGCTCCTACAATGAGCAGTTCTTC.

This sequence joins TRBV4-1 and TRBJ1-3, with a tentative D call TRBD1 (5 bases). Trimming left V 1 base short and J 3 bases short, with 16 bases between. The CDR3 consists of 17 residues. CDR1 MGHRA and CDR2 YSYEKL come from the germline V gene. This CDR3 is CASSQGGSKGVGNTIYF. CDR3 DNA: TGCGCCAGCAGCCAAGGGGGCAGCAAAGGTGTTGGAAACACCATATATTTT.

This clonotype was observed many times. This chain uses TRBV11-1 with TRBJ2-3; a weak D match, TRBD1 (5 bases). V lost 2 bases and J lost 0, with 18 bases in between. CDR1 is SGHAT and CDR2 is FQDESV in the germline V gene (reference sequence). CDR3 length: 18 residues. CDR3 sequence: CASSLPPPRQISTDTQYF. The CDR3 bases are TGTGCCAGCAGCTTACCTCCACCTCGACAGATTAGCACAGATACGCAGTATTTT.

The chain is built from TRBV7-9 and TRBJ2-2, with TRBD1 matching over 7 bases. The germline V gene encodes CDR1 SEHNR and CDR2 FQNEAQ (reference sequence). CDR3 length: 17 amino acids. Trimming at V came to 5 bases and at J to 0 bases, leaving 9 bases not matched to a gene. The CDR3 protein is CASSAPRDSSNTGELFF. In DNA form, the CDR3 reads TGTGCCAGCAGCGCACCTAGGGACAGCTCGAACACCGGGGAGCTGTTTTTT.

V is TRBV6-2 or TRBV6-3 and J is TRBJ2-5, with D perhaps being TRBD1 or TRBD2 (5 bases each). CDR1 is MNHEY, CDR2 SVGEGT, per germline. The V end was cut by 8 bases, the J end by 4 bases, with 23 bases between. The CDR3 is 16 amino acids. The DNA of the CDR3 is TGTGCCAGCGCAGGTGGGGGTTCGATGGCGGGAGAGACCCAGTACTTC. Its translation: CASAGGGSMAGETQYF.

V is TRBV3-1 and J is TRBJ2-3; TRBD1 or TRBD2 may be the D gene (5 bases each). V gave up 4 bases and J gave up 0 bases, with 17 bases separating them. The CDR3 length is 17 residues. Germline CDR1 and CDR2: LGHDT and YNNKEL (reference sequence). The CDR3, as DNA: TGTGCCAGCAGCCCCCCCGGACTCGGGGCCAGCACAGATACGCAGTATTTT. It codes for CASSPPGLGASTDTQYF.

The J gene is TRBJ1-1, the V gene TRBV12-3 or TRBV12-4; tentative D call: TRBD1 (6 bases). This CDR3 spans 14 amino acids. Trimming took 4 bases from V and 4 from J, leaving 13 bases between them. CDR3 region: CASSYRQASTEAFF. CDR3 sequence (DNA): TGTGCCAGCAGTTACAGACAGGCGAGCACTGAAGCTTTCTTT.

This clonotype has just a few counts. The chain recombines TRBV7-9 with TRBJ2-1, with TRBD2 matching over 8 bases. The V gene end was trimmed by 1 base and the J gene end by 11 bases; junction bases not matched to a gene: 7. Germline V gene sequence: CDR1 SEHNR, CDR2 FQNEAQ (reference sequence). The CDR3 has 14 residues. The CDR3 coding sequence is TGTGCCAGCAGCTTAGATCTTGCGGGAGGACAGCAGTTCTTC. Its protein is CASSLDLAGGQQFF.

J is TRBJ1-4 and V is TRBV4-3; D is possibly TRBD1 (5 bases). Germline loops: CDR1 LGHNA, CDR2 YSLEER. The CDR3 sequence is 16 residues long. V lost 3 bases to trimming and J lost 0 bases, with 11 bases between them. This chain's CDR3 is CASSQGRVATNEKLFF. The CDR3 DNA reads TGCGCCAGCAGCCAGGGACGGGTTGCAACTAATGAAAAACTGTTTTTT.

This chain joins TRBV20-1 and TRBJ2-3; the D call may be TRBD1 or TRBD2 (5 bases each). V lost 2 bases, J lost 3 bases, and 12 bases lay in between. The CDR3 runs to 14 residues. Germline V gene lookup returns CDR1 DFQATT and CDR2 SNEGSKA (reference sequence). The CDR3 DNA reads TGCAGTGCTAGACAACCCGGGACGACAGATACGCAGTATTTT. It specifies CSARQPGTTDTQYF.

This sequence joins TRBV20-1 and TRBJ1-2; D uncertain. Trimming removed 0 bases at V and 2 bases at J, with 7 bases between. The CDR3 extends over 13 amino acids. Germline V gene data show CDR1 as DFQATT and CDR2 as SNEGSKA (reference sequence). The CDR3 here is CSARDLRNYGYTF. DNA for the CDR3: TGCAGTGCTAGAGATCTCAGAAACTATGGCTACACCTTC.

To note about this clonotype: Being one base from a much bigger clone, this may be a read error. This chain uses TRBV5-6 with TRBJ2-7; tentatively, D is TRBD1 (6 bases). Germline CDR1 and CDR2: SGHDT and YYEEEE. CDR3 length equals 16 residues. The CDR3 spells CARSLQRDTHSYEQYF. CDR3 DNA: TGTGCCAGGAGCTTACAACGGGACACCCACTCCTACGAGCAGTACTTC.